This note documents a single T cell receptor beta chain sequence. It lacks a known antigen. No much larger clone exists at a distance of one base, and base qualities are not known. The entry originates in a study of T cell changes during pregnancy in multiple sclerosis (dated by TCRdb to about 2019). Describing the broader study: Changes in the T cell repertoire over the course of pregnancy were examined in this study in women with multiple sclerosis.

Libraries were constructed by the immunoSEQ multiplex PCR assay. TCRdb carries this immuneACCESS record with in-frame sequences only. Its versions omit some clonotypes, under half of them owing to an unresolved V gene in the studies checked, with the rest unexplained. This sample lists about 130,000 clones; roughly 95% were detected once. Of the sample, roughly 0.44% falls within the top ten clones. CDR1 and CDR2 (SGHTA, FQGNSA) derive from the germline V gene. The junction shows trimming of 5 bases on V and 3 bases on J, plus 10 bases between the germline ends. The CDR3 goes from the cysteine to the phenylalanine over 13 residues. Here the CDR3 DNA is all that survives: 39 bases in frame from base 1.

This TCR came from a female donor with multiple sclerosis, enrolled in a pregnancy study. The sample here was peripheral blood, taken after pregnancy. The chain joins TRBV7-2 to TRBJ1-1, with TRBD1 as a weak D call on 5 bases. The CDR3 here reads CASSEGQDTEAFF. At the DNA level, the sequence is TGTGCCAGCAGCGAAGGACAAGACACTGAAGCTTTCTTT.